This entry is about one T cell receptor (beta chain). What it recognizes is unknown. Libraries were prepared by immunoSEQ multiplex PCR; TCRdb keeps only in-frame clonotypes and omits some of them. The table includes tens of thousands of clones, roughly 85% detected once. The sample comes from a study of radiotherapy plus CTLA-4 blockade in lung cancer. Broader study findings: The best predictor of response was reported to be early blood T cell clone dynamics, with interferon-beta.

Germline V gene data show CDR1 as SGHNT and CDR2 as YENEEA. This CDR3 has 14 residues. The V gene end was trimmed by 7 bases and the J gene end by 10 bases; junction bases not matched to a gene: 9. The clonotype originates from a human donor with non-small cell lung cancer who had a complete response to radiotherapy plus ipilimumab. This sample comprised peripheral blood, obtained from a patient treated with radiotherapy plus ipilimumab. The chain recombines TRBV11-3 with TRBJ2-5, with 13 nucleotides matching TRBD2. The CDR3 nucleotides read TGTGCCAGCAATTACGGACTAGCGGGAGAGGGCCAGTACTTC. This encodes CASNYGLAGEGQYF.